This T cell receptor beta chain was profiled in a study of T cell responses to AZD1222 COVID-19 vaccine (dated by TCRdb to 2020 to 2022). Some background on the complete study: TCR sequencing covered 233 trial participants: approximately 200 given two doses of AZD1222 and 26 given two doses of MenACWY control vaccine. Trial participants were enrolled by age into 18-55, 56-69 and 70-plus year subgroups, with about 150, 28 and 57 TCR-sequenced participants respectively. Results and caveats for the whole study, not just this receptor: The 56-69-year group was small, and its depth increase did not reach significance, likely because of low power. A significant rise in spike-specific TCR breadth and depth was observed after two AZD1222 doses relative to day 0 and relative to MenACWY recipients. Vaccine-associated CD4 TCRs spanned the whole spike protein, with dominant responses in regions 160-218 and 743-854. Participants were mostly white British, with more females than males. The authors suggested clonal diversity may have been underestimated. Conclusions about previously exposed vaccinees are limited, since just six or seven AZD1222 recipients were seropositive for SARS-CoV-2 at baseline. Nearly half of unique spike-specific TCRs reportedly recognized epitopes outside regions mutated in the B.1.351 and B.1.1.7 variants. Because no day 14 peak-response samples were available, the repertoires could be characterized only after the peak T cell response.

Per the germline V gene (reference sequence), LNHNV is the CDR1 and YYDKDF is the CDR2. Counted from cysteine to phenylalanine, this CDR3 has 15 amino acids. Only the CDR3 DNA stays, 45 bases, in frame from base 1. Trimmed from V: 4 bases; trimmed from J: 7 bases; junction bases lacking a gene match: 7. The CDR3 regions of human TCRbeta chains were subjected to immunosequencing. Concerning the study's data processing: Repertoire TCRs were matched against a reference library of SARS-CoV-2-specific TCRs generated with the MIRA antigen-specificity platform. Breadth was defined as the fraction of unique TCRs that were SARS-CoV-2-associated. Depth was defined as the fraction of total T cells that were SARS-CoV-2-associated. Using the MIRA data, each spike-specific TCR was assigned both to the spike region to which the TCR was reactive and to a CD4 or CD8 class. Log10-transformed breadth and depth values were compared by one-way ANOVA with Sidak's multiple comparisons tests. The table was pulled from immuneACCESS by TCRdb, which kept in-frame rearrangements only. Such tables lose some clones; where checked, under half of the loss comes from unresolved V genes, and the rest has no known cause. The DNA gave D and trimming, while V, J and clone size come from that table. Across this sample there are about 180,000 clones, with 80% to 95% seen only once. 0.95% to 1.3% of the sample is in the top ten clones.

As regards this clone: Its antigen target is currently unknown. It has no much larger one-base neighbor in the sample; base qualities were not kept.

In the paper's terms, the time point label means: about 28 days (+/-7) after the second vaccine dose. The treatment or condition label here, explained by the study, means: meningococcal conjugate vaccine given as trial control. Vaccinee samples came from UK trials COV001 and COV002, including a single-blind randomized controlled phase 2/3 trial of AZD1222 (ChAdOx1 nCoV-19) in healthy adults. Trial participant PBMC samples were collected at day 0 and day 28 after the second dose for TCRbeta chain sequencing. The V and J segments used are TRBV15 and TRBJ1-6, with 7 bases aligning to TRBD1. The clonotype comes from an adult who received the MenACWY meningococcal vaccine as a control. The sample consisted of peripheral blood, taken 28 days after the second dose of the MenACWY control vaccine. The sequenced DNA: TGTGCCACCAGCACTCGACAGGGCGGCAATTCACCCCTCCACTTT. The translation is CATSTRQGGNSPLHF.